Listed below are T cell receptor beta chains from one sample, sequenced in a study of T cell clonotyping in hematopoietic cell transplantation. Data came from immunoSEQ multiplex PCR; TCRdb stores just in-frame clones and leaves some out. Of 20,000 or so clones in the sample, 70% to 85% were seen once. Input material: peripheral blood mononuclear cells. These receptors originate from a man aged 55 to 69 in good health. Some clones in this sample may be carry-over from other donors' samples. Each CDR3 is given without its conserved first and last residue.

v_gene,j_gene,CDR3aa
TRBV7-6,TRBJ2-5,ASSALRGQETQY
TRBV29-1,TRBJ1-1,SVLGQQGTEAF
TRBV25-1,TRBJ2-1,ASSGQNQRENEQF
TRBV19,TRBJ1-2,ASSIDRDSYGYT
TRBV6-1,TRBJ2-3,ASKKRTTDTQY
TRBV29-1,TRBJ2-1,SATTDYNEQF
TRBV2,TRBJ2-7,ASSALGYEQY
TRBV4-1,NA,ASSQGTVDSYEQY
TRBV14,TRBJ2-1,ASSQWNGAYYNEQF
TRBV28,TRBJ1-5,ASSLHPGLPASNQPQH
TRBV30,TRBJ2-7,AWSVLPPGGWVNEQY
TRBV15,TRBJ1-1,ATSLSRETEAF
TRBV14,TRBJ1-1,ASSLTEMAEAF
TRBV14,TRBJ2-7,ASSPSGLAGAEFWS
TRBV7-6,TRBJ2-7,ASSLKGGAAYEQY
TRBV7-3,TRBJ2-7,ASSLGGEYEQY
TRBV5-1,TRBJ2-7,ASSSGQGNNEQY
TRBV12-5,TRBJ2-1,ASETGKGVQRLYNEQF
TRBV7-3,TRBJ2-1,ASSPGLAIYNEQF
TRBV13,TRBJ2-7,ASSSADGSSYEQY
TRBV6-5,TRBJ2-3,ASSLQSTDTQY
TRBV19,TRBJ2-6,ASRIDGANVLT
TRBV6-1,TRBJ2-1,ASSENGGGASYNEQF
TRBV11-3,TRBJ2-3,ASSAQGYSGGSDTQY
TRBV7-2,TRBJ1-1,ASSSSSQGNTEAF
TRBV9,TRBJ2-1,ASSVELAGGLEQF
TRBV5-1,TRBJ1-1,ASSRTGERGTEAF
TRBV30,TRBJ1-5,AWSSPGQGRQPQH
TRBV7-9,TRBJ1-5,ASSLYGNQPQH
TRBV11-3,TRBJ2-5,ASSLVGVQETQY
TRBV28,TRBJ1-5,ASNRYSNQPQH